The present entry profiles one T cell receptor (beta chain) with its context. Its specificity is not known. Other DNA sequences in this specimen translate into the identical CDR3. The record originates from a study of Ad26.COV2.S vaccination and SARS-CoV-2 variants. Documented treatment: around 19 received Ad26.COV2.S at low or high dose, single or two shots; roughly 5 received placebo; per-sample allocation not given. Material that was analyzed had been drawn on day 63 after the first vaccine or placebo injection. The study's findings and limits: Using TCR breadth and depth analyses may have led to underestimated total T cell responses. Researchers reported similar non-spike TCR breadth in vaccine and placebo recipients.

Sequenced by immunoSEQ multiplex PCR; TCRdb stores in-frame clones only, minus some. This sample has about 680,000 clones, with approximately 88% found just once. This CDR3 comprises 15 residues. J gave up 1 base and V 3 bases, and 5 bases lay outside the gene matches. The germline gives CDR1 MNHEY, CDR2 SVGAGI. The sequence was collected from a person between 18 and 65 years old who received the Ad26.COV2.S COVID-19 vaccine or a placebo. The material sequenced was peripheral blood, taken in a trial of Ad26.COV2.S vaccine versus placebo. V and J are TRBV6-5 and TRBJ2-7; 8 bases match TRBD1. Here the CDR3 DNA reads TGTGCCAGCAGTTATAGCACAGGGGGTTCCTACGAGCAGTACTTC. This encodes CASSYSTGGSYEQYF.